This T cell receptor (beta chain) originates from a study of blood T cell repertoires in COVID-19. Some clones are missing from TCRdb's copy, which holds only in-frame ones; the method was immunoSEQ multiplex PCR. The repertoire holds hundreds of thousands of clones, with 75% to 90% as singletons. The V and J ends lost 2 bases and 11 bases, in that order; junction bases with no gene match: 6. There are 12 residues in the CDR3. Germline CDR1 is SGHDT and CDR2 is YYEEEE. Material for sequencing was PBMCs or T cells enriched from blood (not recorded which). The receptor was isolated from a man aged 30-40 years who had recovered from COVID-19. The gene calls are TRBV5-6 and TRBJ1-2, with 7 bases that match TRBD1. Here the CDR3 DNA reads TGTGCCAGCAGCTTCCCACAGGGGAGTTACACCTTC. Protein product: CASSFPQGSYTF. Full variable domain (outside the CDR3, taken from reference TRBV5-6 and TRBJ1-2): DAGVTQSPTHLIKTRGQQVTLRCSPKSGHDTVSWYQQALGQGPQFIFQYYEEEERQRGNFPDRFSGHQFPNYSSELNVNALLLGDSALYLCASSFPQGSYTFGSGTRLTVV.